This TCR beta chain appears in the sequencing data of a study of shared clonotypes between healthy human individuals. Study context: For every donor, three CD4 naive, three CD4 memory, two CD8 naive and one CD8 memory plates were used. Study-level points and caveats: A few donors shared approximately 5% of their naive CD4 clonotypes.

The CDR3 is 13 amino acids. Deletions cut 4 bases from V and 4 bases from J, with 8 bases between. Germline V gives CDR1 MRHNA, CDR2 SNTAGT. Sorted-subset replicate PCR reactions contained 150 to 200 ng DNA, corresponding to tens of thousands of T cell genomes. Method: immunoSEQ multiplex PCR; TCRdb's copy keeps in-frame clones and lacks some. The table lists 2 million to 2.5 million clones, more than 80% of them singletons. In the case of this clone: No antigen is known for it.

Sequencing input: naive CD4+ T cells from PBMCs. Subset indicated: CD45RA+ positively selected. The clonotype was recovered from a man younger than 35 in good health. Some clones in this sample may be carry-over from other donors' samples. The J gene is TRBJ2-1, the V gene TRBV6-4, with D unresolved. The CDR3 reads CASSVREYNEQFF. Written as DNA, the CDR3 is TGTGCCAGCAGTGTCAGAGAGTACAATGAGCAGTTCTTC.